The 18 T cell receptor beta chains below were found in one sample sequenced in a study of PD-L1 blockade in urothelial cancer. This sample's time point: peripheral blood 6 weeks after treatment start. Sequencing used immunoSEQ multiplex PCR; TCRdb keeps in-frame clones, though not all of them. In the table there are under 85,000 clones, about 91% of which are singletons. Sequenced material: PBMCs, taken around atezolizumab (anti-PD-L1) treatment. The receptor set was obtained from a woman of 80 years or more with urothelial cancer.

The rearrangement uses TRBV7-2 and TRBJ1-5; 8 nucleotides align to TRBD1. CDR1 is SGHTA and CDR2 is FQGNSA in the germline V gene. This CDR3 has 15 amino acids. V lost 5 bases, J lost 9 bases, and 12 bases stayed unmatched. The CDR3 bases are TGTGCCAGCAGCCAACGCATGACAGGGGAAGGGCCCCAGCATTTT. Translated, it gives CASSQRMTGEGPQHF.

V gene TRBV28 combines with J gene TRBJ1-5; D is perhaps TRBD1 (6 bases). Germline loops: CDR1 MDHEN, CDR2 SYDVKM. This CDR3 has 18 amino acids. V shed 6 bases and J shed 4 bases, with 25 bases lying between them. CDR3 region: CASSGGLVRVVQNQPQHF. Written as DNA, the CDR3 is TGTGCCAGCAGCGGGGGGCTTGTACGAGTTGTTCAAAATCAGCCCCAGCATTTT.

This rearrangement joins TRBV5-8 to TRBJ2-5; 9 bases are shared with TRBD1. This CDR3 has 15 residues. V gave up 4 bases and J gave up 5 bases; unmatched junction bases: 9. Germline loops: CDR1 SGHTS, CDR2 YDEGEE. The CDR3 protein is CASSITGTGRETQYF. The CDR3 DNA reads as TGTGCCAGCAGCATAACCGGGACAGGGCGTGAGACCCAGTACTTC.

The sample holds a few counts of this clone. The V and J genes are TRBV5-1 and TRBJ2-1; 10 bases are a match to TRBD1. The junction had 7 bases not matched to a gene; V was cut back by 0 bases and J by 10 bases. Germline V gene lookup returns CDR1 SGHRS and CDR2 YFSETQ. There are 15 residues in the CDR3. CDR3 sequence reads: CASSLGGTGVIEQFF. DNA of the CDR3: TGCGCCAGCAGCTTGGGGGGGACAGGGGTAATAGAGCAGTTCTTC.

The CDR3 loop reads CASSLQGSSRQPQHF. In DNA form, the CDR3 reads TGTGCCAGCAGTCTACAGGGAAGCTCCCGGCAGCCCCAGCATTTT. The chain recombines TRBV6-1 with TRBJ1-5; D may be TRBD1 (6 bases). V lost 5 bases, J lost 7 bases, and 18 bases lay in between. The CDR3 spans 15 residues. Per germline, CDR1 MNHNS and CDR2 SASEGT.

The CDR3 here is CASSLSLPPYGYTF. CDR3 nucleotides: TGTGCCAGCAGTTTATCTCTCCCCCCCTATGGCTACACCTTC. The chain joins TRBV28 to TRBJ1-2; D gene unclear. CDR1 and CDR2 (germline): MDHEN, SYDVKM. The CDR3 sequence is 14 residues long. Trimming cost V 1 base and J 4 bases, with 10 bases left between them.

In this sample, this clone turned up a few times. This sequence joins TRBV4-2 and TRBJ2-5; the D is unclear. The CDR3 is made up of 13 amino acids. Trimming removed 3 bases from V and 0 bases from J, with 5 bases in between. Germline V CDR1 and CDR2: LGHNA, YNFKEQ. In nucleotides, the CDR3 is TGTGCCAGCAGCCAGACATACCAAGAGACCCAGTACTTC. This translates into CASSQTYQETQYF.

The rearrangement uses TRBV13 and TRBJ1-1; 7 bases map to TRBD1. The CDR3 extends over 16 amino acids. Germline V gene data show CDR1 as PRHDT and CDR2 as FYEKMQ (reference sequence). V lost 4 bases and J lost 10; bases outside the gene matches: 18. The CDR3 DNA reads TGTGCCAGCAGCTCAAGAACGGACAGGCTAATATCGGTAGCTTTCTTT. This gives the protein CASSSRTDRLISVAFF.

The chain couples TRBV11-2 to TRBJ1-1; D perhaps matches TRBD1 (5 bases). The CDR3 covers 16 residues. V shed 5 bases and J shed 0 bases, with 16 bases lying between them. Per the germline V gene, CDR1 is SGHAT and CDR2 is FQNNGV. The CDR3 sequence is CASSLAGGGLNTEAFF. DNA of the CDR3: TGTGCCAGCAGCCTCGCCGGCGGGGGATTGAACACTGAAGCTTTCTTT.

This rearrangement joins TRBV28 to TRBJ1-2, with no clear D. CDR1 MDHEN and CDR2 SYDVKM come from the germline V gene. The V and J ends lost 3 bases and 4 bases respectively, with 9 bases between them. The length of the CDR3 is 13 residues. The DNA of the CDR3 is TGTGCCAGCAGTTTTCCAGCGGCCTATGGCTACACCTTC. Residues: CASSFPAAYGYTF.

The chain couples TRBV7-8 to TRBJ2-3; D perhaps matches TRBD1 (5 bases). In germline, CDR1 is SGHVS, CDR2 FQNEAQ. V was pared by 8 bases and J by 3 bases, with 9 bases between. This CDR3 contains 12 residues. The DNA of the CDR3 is TGTGCCAGCGCACAGGAAACAGATACGCAGTATTTT. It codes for CASAQETDTQYF. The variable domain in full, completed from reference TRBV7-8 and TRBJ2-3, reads GAGVSQSPRYKVAKRGQDVALRCDPISGHVSLFWYQQALGQGPEFLTYFQNEAQLDKSGLPSDRFFAERPEGSVSTLKIQRTQQEDSAVYLCASAQETDTQYFGPGTRLTVL.

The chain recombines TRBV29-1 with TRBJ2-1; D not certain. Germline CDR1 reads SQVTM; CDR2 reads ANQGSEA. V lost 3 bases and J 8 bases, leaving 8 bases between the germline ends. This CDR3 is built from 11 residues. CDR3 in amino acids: CSVEHEDEQFF. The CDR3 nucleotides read TGCAGCGTTGAGCATGAGGATGAGCAGTTCTTC.

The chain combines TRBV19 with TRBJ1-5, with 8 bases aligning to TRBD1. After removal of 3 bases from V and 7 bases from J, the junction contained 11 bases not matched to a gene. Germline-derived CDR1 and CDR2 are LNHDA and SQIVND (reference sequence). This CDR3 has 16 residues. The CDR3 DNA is TGTGCCAGTAGTATCCTGGGGCCAGGGGGCGGCCAGCCCCAGCATTTT. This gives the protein CASSILGPGGGQPQHF.

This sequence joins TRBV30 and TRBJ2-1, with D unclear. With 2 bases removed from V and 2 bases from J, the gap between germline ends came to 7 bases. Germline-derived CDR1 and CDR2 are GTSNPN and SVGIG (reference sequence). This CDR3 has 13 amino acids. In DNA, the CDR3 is TGTGCCTGGAGTTCTGGAGCCTACAATGAGCAGTTCTTC. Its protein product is CAWSSGAYNEQFF.

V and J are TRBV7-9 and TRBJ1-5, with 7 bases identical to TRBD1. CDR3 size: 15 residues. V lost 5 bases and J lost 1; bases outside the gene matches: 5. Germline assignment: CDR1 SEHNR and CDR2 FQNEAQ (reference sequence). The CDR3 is CASSPRDRSNQPQHF. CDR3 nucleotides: TGTGCCAGCAGCCCAAGGGACAGAAGCAATCAGCCCCAGCATTTT.

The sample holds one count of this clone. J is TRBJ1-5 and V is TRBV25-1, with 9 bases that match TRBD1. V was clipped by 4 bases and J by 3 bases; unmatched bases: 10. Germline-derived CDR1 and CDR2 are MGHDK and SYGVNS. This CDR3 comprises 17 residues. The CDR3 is CASSASIGDRDNQPQHF. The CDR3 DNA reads TGTGCCAGCAGTGCCTCGATCGGGGACAGGGACAATCAGCCCCAGCATTTT. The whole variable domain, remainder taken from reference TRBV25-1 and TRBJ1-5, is EADIYQTPRYLVIGTGKKITLECSQTMGHDKMYWYQQDPGMELHLIHYSYGVNSTEKGDLSSESTVSRIRTEHFPLTLESARPSHTSQYLCASSASIGDRDNQPQHFGDGTRLSIL.

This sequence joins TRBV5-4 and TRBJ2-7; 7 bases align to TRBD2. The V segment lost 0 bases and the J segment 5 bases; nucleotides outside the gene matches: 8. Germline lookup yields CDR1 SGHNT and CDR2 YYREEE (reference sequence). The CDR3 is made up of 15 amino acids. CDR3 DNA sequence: TGTGCCAGCAGCTTGGGGGGGGAAGCGGGACACGAGCAGTACTTC. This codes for CASSLGGEAGHEQYF.

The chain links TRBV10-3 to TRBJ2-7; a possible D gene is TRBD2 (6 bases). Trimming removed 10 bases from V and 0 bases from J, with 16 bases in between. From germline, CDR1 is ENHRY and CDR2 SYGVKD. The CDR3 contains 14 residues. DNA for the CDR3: TGTGCCACAACGGCGGGGACGAGCTCCTACGAGCAGTACTTC. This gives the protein CATTAGTSSYEQYF.